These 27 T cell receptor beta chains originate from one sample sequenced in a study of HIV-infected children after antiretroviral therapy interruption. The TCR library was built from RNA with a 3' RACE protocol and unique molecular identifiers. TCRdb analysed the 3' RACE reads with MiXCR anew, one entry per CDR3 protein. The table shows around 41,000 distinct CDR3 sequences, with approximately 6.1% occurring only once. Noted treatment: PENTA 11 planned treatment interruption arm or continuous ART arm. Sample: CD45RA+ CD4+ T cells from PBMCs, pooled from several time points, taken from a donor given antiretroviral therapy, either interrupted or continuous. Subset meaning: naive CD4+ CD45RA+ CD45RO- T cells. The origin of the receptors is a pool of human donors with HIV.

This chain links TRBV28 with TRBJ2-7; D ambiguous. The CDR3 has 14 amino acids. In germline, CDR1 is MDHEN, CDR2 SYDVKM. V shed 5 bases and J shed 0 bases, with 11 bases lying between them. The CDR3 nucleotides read TGTGCCAGCAGTCTAGACACTGGCTCCTACGAGCAGTACTTC. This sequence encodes CASSLDTGSYEQYF.

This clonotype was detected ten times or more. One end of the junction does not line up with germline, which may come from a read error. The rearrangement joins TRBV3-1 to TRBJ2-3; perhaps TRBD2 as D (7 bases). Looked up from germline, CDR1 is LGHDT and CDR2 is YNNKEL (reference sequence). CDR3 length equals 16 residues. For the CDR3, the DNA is TGTGCCAGCAGAGACTGGGGGGGCACTAGTGCAGAAACGCTGTATTTT. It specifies CASRDWGGTSAETLYF.

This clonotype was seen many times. The CDR3 here is CASSALQGAKETQYF. CDR3 DNA: TGTGCCAGCAGCGCCCTACAGGGGGCCAAAGAGACCCAGTACTTC. The V gene is TRBV6-5, the J gene TRBJ2-5, with TRBD1 matching over 9 bases. Germline CDR1 MNHEY, CDR2 SVGAGI. The junction had 8 bases not matched to a gene; V was cut back by 6 bases and J by 3 bases. The CDR3 runs to 15 residues.

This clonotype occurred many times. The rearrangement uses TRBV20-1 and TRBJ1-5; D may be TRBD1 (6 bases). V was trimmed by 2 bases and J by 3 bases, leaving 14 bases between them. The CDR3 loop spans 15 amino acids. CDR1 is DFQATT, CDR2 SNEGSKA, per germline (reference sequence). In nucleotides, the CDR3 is TGCAGTGCTAGACGCCTTCAGGGGTACAATCAGCCCCAGCATTTT. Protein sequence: CSARRLQGYNQPQHF.

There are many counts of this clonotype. The DNA of the CDR3 is TGTGCCTGGAGTAACACAGGGAGAACTGAAGCTTTCTTT. It translates to CAWSNTGRTEAFF. The chain combines TRBV30 with TRBJ1-1, with D perhaps TRBD1 (6 bases). V was shortened by 2 bases and J by 5 bases, with 12 bases between the two germline ends. CDR3 size: 13 residues. Germline CDR1 and CDR2: GTSNPN and SVGIG (reference sequence).

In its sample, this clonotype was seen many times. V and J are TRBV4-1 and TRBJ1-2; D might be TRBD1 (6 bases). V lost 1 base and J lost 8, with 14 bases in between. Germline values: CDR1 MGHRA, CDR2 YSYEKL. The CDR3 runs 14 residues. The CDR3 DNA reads TGCGCCAGCAGCCAAGGCGGACAGATTGGCGGCTACACCTTC. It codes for CASSQGGQIGGYTF.

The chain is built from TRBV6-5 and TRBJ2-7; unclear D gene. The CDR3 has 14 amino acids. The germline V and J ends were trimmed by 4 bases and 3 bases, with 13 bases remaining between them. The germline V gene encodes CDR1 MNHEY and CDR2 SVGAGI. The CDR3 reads CASSFFWRYYEQYF. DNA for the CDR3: TGTGCCAGCAGTTTTTTCTGGCGATACTACGAGCAGTACTTC.

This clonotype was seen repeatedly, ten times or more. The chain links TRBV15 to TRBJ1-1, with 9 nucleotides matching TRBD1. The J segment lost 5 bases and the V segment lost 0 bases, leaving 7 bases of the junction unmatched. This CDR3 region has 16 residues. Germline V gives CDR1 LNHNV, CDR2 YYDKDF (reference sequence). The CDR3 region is CATSRDGSDRGTEAFF. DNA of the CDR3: TGTGCCACCAGCAGAGACGGTTCGGACAGGGGAACTGAAGCTTTCTTT.

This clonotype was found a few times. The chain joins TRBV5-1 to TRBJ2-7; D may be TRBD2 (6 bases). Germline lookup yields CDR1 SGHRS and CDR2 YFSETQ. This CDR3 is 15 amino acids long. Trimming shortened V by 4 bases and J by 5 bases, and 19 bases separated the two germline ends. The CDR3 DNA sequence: TGCGCCAGCAGCACGCGGCGGGGAAATGATGACGAGCAGTACTTC. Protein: CASSTRRGNDDEQYF. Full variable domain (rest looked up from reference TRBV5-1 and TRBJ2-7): KAGVTQTPRYLIKTRGQQVTLSCSPISGHRSVSWYQQTPGQGLQFLFEYFSETQRNKGNFPGRFSGRQFSNSRSEMNVSTLELGDSALYLCASSTRRGNDDEQYFGPGTRLTVT.

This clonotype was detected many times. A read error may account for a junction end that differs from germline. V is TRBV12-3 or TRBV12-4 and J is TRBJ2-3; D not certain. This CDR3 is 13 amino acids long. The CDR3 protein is CASSLVNAETLYF. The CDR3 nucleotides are TGTGCAAGCAGCTTAGTCAATGCAGAAACGCTGTATTTT.

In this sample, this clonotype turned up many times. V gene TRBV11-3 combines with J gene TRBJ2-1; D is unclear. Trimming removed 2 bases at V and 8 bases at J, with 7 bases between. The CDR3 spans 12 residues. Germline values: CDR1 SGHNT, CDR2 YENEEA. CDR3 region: CASSLSPDEQFF. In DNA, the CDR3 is TGTGCCAGCAGCTTAAGTCCCGATGAGCAGTTCTTC.

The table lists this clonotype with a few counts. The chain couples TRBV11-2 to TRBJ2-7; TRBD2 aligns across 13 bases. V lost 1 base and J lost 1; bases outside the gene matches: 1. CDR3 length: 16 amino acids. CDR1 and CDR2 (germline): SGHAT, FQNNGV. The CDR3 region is CASSLGGLAGSYEQYF. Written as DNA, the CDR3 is TGTGCCAGCAGCTTAGGGGGACTAGCGGGATCCTACGAGCAGTACTTC.

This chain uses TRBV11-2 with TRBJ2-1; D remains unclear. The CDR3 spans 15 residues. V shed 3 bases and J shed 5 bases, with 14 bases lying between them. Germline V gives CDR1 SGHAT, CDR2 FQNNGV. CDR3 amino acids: CASSFTMLNNNEQFF. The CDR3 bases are TGTGCCAGCAGCTTTACCATGCTAAATAACAATGAGCAGTTCTTC.

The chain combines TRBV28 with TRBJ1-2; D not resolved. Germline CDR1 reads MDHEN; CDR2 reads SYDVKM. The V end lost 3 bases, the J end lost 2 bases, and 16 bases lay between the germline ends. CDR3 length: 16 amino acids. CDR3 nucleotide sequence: TGTGCCAGCAGTTTCCACTCCTCTACAGCGAACTATGGCTACACCTTC. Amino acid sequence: CASSFHSSTANYGYTF.

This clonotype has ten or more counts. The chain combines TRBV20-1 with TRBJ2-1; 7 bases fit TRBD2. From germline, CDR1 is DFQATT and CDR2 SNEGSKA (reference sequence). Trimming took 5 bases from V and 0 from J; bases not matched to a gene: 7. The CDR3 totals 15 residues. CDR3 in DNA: TGCAGTGCTCCGAGGGAGGGTATCTCCTACAATGAGCAGTTCTTC. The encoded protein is CSAPREGISYNEQFF.

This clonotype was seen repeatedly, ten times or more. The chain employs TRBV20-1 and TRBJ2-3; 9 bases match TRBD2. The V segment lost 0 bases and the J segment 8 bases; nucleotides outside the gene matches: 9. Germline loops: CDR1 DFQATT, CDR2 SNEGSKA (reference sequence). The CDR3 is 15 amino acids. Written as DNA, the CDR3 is TGCAGTGCTAGAGATCGTCTAGCGGGATGGGGTACGCAGTATTTT. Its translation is CSARDRLAGWGTQYF.

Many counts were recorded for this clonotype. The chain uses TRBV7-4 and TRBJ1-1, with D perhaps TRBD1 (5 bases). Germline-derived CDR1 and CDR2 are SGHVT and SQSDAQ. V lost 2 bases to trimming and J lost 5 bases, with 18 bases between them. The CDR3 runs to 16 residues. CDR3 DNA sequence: TGTGCCAGCAGCTTATACGTCACAGGAGGTGATACTGAAGCTTTCTTT. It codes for CASSLYVTGGDTEAFF.

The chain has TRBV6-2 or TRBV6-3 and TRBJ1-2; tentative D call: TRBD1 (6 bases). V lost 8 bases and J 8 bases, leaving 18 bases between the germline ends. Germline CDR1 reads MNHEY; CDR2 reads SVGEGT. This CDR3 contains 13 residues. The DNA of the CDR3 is TGTGCCAGCGGAAACAACAGGGCAGGCGGCTACACCTTC. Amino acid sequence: CASGNNRAGGYTF.

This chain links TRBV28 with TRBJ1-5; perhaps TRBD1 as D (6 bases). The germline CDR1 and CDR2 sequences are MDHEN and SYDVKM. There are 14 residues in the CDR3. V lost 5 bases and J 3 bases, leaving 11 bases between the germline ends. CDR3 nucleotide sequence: TGTGCCAGCAGTCCAGGGGTAGTCAATCAGCCCCAGCATTTT. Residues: CASSPGVVNQPQHF.

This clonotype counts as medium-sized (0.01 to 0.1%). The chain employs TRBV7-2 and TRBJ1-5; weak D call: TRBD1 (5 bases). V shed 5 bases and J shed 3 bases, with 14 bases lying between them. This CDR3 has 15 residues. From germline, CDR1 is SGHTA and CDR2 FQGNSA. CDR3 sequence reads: CASSPQVVLNQPQHF. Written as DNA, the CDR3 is TGTGCCAGCAGCCCACAGGTGGTTCTCAATCAGCCCCAGCATTTT. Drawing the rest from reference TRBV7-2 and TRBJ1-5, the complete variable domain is GAGVSQSPSNKVTEKGKDVELRCDPISGHTALYWYRQSLGQGLEFLIYFQGNSAPDKSGLPSDRFSAERTGGSVSTLTIQRTQQEDSAVYLCASSPQVVLNQPQHFGDGTRLSIL.

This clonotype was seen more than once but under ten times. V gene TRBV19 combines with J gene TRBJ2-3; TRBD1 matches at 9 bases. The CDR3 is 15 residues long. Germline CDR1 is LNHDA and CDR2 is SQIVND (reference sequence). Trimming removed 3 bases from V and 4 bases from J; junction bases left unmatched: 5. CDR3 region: CASSMGTGRADTQYF. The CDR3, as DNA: TGTGCCAGTAGTATGGGGACAGGGAGGGCAGATACGCAGTATTTT.

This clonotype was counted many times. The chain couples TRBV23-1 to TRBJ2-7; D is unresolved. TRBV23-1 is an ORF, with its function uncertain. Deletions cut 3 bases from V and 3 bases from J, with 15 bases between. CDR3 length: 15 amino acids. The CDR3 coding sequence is TGCGCCAGCAGTCATCTCCTGCAGAACCTCTACGAGCAGTACTTC. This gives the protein CASSHLLQNLYEQYF.

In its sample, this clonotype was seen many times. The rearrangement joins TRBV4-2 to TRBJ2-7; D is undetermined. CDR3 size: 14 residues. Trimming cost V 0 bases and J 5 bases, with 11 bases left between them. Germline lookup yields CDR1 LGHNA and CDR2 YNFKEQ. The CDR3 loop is CASSQDGVGDEQYF. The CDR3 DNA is TGTGCCAGCAGCCAAGATGGAGTGGGTGACGAGCAGTACTTC.

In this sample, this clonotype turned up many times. Written as DNA, the CDR3 is TGTGCCAGCTCCGACCGGGACAGGGTTGAAGCTTTCTTT. Protein product: CASSDRDRVEAFF. V usage is TRBV6-5 and J usage is TRBJ1-1; 9 bases are a match to TRBD1. V was pared by 8 bases and J by 7 bases, with 8 bases of the junction left unmatched. The CDR3 has 13 residues. The germline V gene encodes CDR1 MNHEY and CDR2 SVGAGI.

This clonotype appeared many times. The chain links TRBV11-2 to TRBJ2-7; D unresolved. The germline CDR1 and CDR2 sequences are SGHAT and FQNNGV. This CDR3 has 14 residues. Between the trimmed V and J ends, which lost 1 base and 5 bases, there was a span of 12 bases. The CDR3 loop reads CASSLVFLGNEQYF. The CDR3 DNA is TGTGCCAGCAGCTTAGTCTTCTTAGGGAACGAGCAGTACTTC.

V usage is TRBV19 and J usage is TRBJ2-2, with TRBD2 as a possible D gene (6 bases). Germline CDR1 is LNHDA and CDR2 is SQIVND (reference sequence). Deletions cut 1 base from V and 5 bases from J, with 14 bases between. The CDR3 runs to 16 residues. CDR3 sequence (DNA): TGTGCCAGTAGTATAGGGGCTGCGGGATTAACCGGGGAGCTGTTTTTT. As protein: CASSIGAAGLTGELFF.

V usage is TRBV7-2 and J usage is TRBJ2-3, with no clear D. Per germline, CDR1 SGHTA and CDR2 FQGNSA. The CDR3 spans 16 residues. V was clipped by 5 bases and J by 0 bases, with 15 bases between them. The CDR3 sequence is CASSHSPATSTDTQYF. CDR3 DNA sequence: TGTGCCAGCAGCCATTCCCCAGCCACTAGCACAGATACGCAGTATTTT.